The rows below give T cell receptor beta chains drawn from one sample of a study of cytomegalovirus exposure and HLA in healthy donors. The data were produced by immunoSEQ multiplex PCR, yet TCRdb's version contains in-frame clones alone and is incomplete. The table includes some 150,000 clones, about 76% detected once. The specimen was PBMCs. The receptors here all came from a man in his thirties or forties in good health and CMV-seropositive. Both conserved end residues are part of each CDR3. The D gene is left open where the match is weak. Not every row has a clone size; where given, it reads once, few, many or a size class.

j_call: TRBJ1-1; clone_size: .; v_call: TRBV2; d_call: .; cdr3_aa: CASSFTLQNEAFF; cdr3_nt: TGTGCCAGCAGCTTTACCTTACAAAATGAAGCTTTCTTT
j_call: TRBJ2-7; clone_size: .; v_call: TRBV14; d_call: .; cdr3_aa: CASSQPRGIFDEQYF; cdr3_nt: TGTGCCAGCAGCCAACCTCGGGGGATTTTTGACGAGCAGTACTTC
j_call: TRBJ2-5; clone_size: .; v_call: TRBV7-8; d_call: .; cdr3_aa: CASSLVRGQETQYF; cdr3_nt: TGTGCCAGCAGCTTAGTCCGGGGGCAAGAGACCCAGTACTTC
j_call: TRBJ1-3; clone_size: .; v_call: TRBV9; d_call: .; cdr3_aa: CASSVGGGSGNTIYF; cdr3_nt: TGTGCCAGCAGCGTAGGAGGGGGTTCTGGAAACACCATATATTTT
j_call: TRBJ2-7; clone_size: .; v_call: TRBV7-2; d_call: .; cdr3_aa: CASSPDSTSYEQYF; cdr3_nt: TGTGCCAGCAGCCCGGACAGTACCTCCTACGAGCAGTACTTC
j_call: TRBJ1-5; clone_size: .; v_call: TRBV7-8; d_call: TRBD1; cdr3_aa: CASSLQTGYSNQPQHF; cdr3_nt: TGTGCCAGCAGCCTCCAGACAGGGTATAGCAATCAGCCCCAGCATTTT
j_call: TRBJ2-7; clone_size: .; v_call: TRBV15; d_call: TRBD2; cdr3_aa: CATSFLAGGYEQYF; cdr3_nt: TGTGCCACCAGCTTCTTAGCGGGGGGCTACGAGCAGTACTTC
j_call: TRBJ1-1; clone_size: .; v_call: TRBV6-1; d_call: .; cdr3_aa: CASRTDSNTEAFF; cdr3_nt: TGTGCCAGCAGGACAGACTCAAACACTGAAGCTTTCTTT
j_call: TRBJ1-3; clone_size: few; v_call: TRBV7-9; d_call: .; cdr3_aa: CASSLRPDSLSSGNTIYF; cdr3_nt: TGTGCCAGCAGCTTGAGACCGGACAGCCTTAGCTCTGGAAACACCATATATTTT
j_call: TRBJ1-1; clone_size: once; v_call: TRBV6-1; d_call: TRBD1; cdr3_aa: CASTRDRDIAFF; cdr3_nt: TGTGCCAGCACAAGGGACAGGGATATCGCTTTCTTT
j_call: TRBJ1-5; clone_size: .; v_call: TRBV30; d_call: TRBD1; cdr3_aa: CAWSLQGDQPQHF; cdr3_nt: TGTGCCTGGAGCCTCCAGGGGGATCAGCCCCAGCATTTT
j_call: TRBJ2-3; clone_size: .; v_call: TRBV18; d_call: .; cdr3_aa: CASSKLRGKDTQYF; cdr3_nt: TGTGCCAGCTCAAAGCTACGGGGAAAGGATACGCAGTATTTT
j_call: TRBJ2-1; clone_size: few; v_call: TRBV11-2; d_call: TRBD2; cdr3_aa: CASSARLAGIYNEQFF; cdr3_nt: TGTGCCAGCAGCGCCAGACTAGCGGGGATCTACAATGAGCAGTTCTTC
j_call: TRBJ1-2; clone_size: .; v_call: TRBV5-1; d_call: TRBD1; cdr3_aa: CASSLGQGGYGYTF; cdr3_nt: TGCGCCAGCAGCTTGGGACAGGGCGGCTATGGCTACACCTTC
j_call: TRBJ2-1; clone_size: .; v_call: TRBV27; d_call: TRBD2; cdr3_aa: CASSSGTTAYNEQFF; cdr3_nt: TGTGCCAGCAGTTCCGGGACTACTGCCTACAATGAGCAGTTCTTC
j_call: TRBJ2-7; clone_size: .; v_call: TRBV4-1; d_call: .; cdr3_aa: CASSHNEDSSFEQYF; cdr3_nt: TGCGCCAGCAGCCACAATGAAGACTCCTCTTTCGAGCAGTACTTC
j_call: TRBJ1-5; clone_size: .; v_call: TRBV19; d_call: .; cdr3_aa: CASSPNFGNQPQHF; cdr3_nt: TGTGCCAGTAGTCCCAATTTCGGGAATCAGCCCCAGCATTTT
j_call: TRBJ1-1; clone_size: .; v_call: TRBV4-1; d_call: .; cdr3_aa: CATRRGTEAFF; cdr3_nt: TGCGCCACCCGTAGGGGGACTGAAGCTTTCTTT
j_call: TRBJ2-1; clone_size: .; v_call: TRBV4-3; d_call: TRBD1; cdr3_aa: CASSHGPGQGPLDEQFF; cdr3_nt: TGCGCCAGCAGCCATGGCCCCGGACAGGGGCCATTGGATGAGCAGTTCTTC
j_call: TRBJ1-1; clone_size: .; v_call: TRBV2; d_call: TRBD1; cdr3_aa: CASSPRRQGVGTEAFF; cdr3_nt: TGTGCCAGCAGTCCCCGGAGACAGGGGGTTGGAACTGAAGCTTTCTTT
j_call: TRBJ1-4; clone_size: .; v_call: TRBV4-3; d_call: .; cdr3_aa: CASSQGGGNEKLFF; cdr3_nt: TGCGCCAGCAGCCAAGGGGGGGGAAATGAAAAACTGTTTTTT
j_call: TRBJ2-1; clone_size: once; v_call: TRBV7-7; d_call: TRBD2; cdr3_aa: CASSMVTGLAGYNEQFF; cdr3_nt: TGTGCTAGCAGCATGGTGACGGGCCTAGCGGGGTACAATGAGCAGTTCTTC
j_call: TRBJ2-7; clone_size: few; v_call: TRBV30; d_call: .; cdr3_aa: CAWCSGDQREQYF; cdr3_nt: TGTGCCTGGTGCTCGGGGGATCAACGCGAGCAGTACTTC
j_call: TRBJ1-1; clone_size: .; v_call: TRBV11-1; d_call: .; cdr3_aa: CASSLEGGNTEAFF; cdr3_nt: TGTGCCAGCAGCTTAGAAGGGGGGAACACTGAAGCTTTCTTT
j_call: TRBJ1-1; clone_size: .; v_call: TRBV5-1; d_call: TRBD1; cdr3_aa: CASSLGIGGAVTEAFF; cdr3_nt: TGCGCCAGCAGCTTGGGTATAGGGGGCGCGGTGACTGAAGCTTTCTTT
j_call: TRBJ2-1; clone_size: once; v_call: TRBV5-1; d_call: TRBD2; cdr3_aa: CASSSGVGGGVYNEQFF; cdr3_nt: TGCGCCAGCAGCTCTGGTGTAGGCGGGGGAGTCTACAATGAGCAGTTCTTC
j_call: TRBJ1-1; clone_size: .; v_call: TRBV5-8; d_call: .; cdr3_aa: CASSQGTERGAFF; cdr3_nt: TGTGCCAGCAGCCAGGGGACCGAGCGGGGAGCTTTCTTT
j_call: TRBJ2-2; clone_size: few; v_call: TRBV6-1; d_call: .; cdr3_aa: CASRLGIGNTGELFF; cdr3_nt: TGTGCCAGCAGGCTAGGAATTGGGAACACCGGGGAGCTGTTTTTT
j_call: TRBJ2-2; clone_size: once; v_call: TRBV18; d_call: .; cdr3_aa: CASSLAEGNTGELFF; cdr3_nt: TGTGCCAGCTCACTGGCAGAGGGGAACACCGGGGAGCTGTTTTTT
j_call: TRBJ2-7; clone_size: .; v_call: TRBV7-2; d_call: .; cdr3_aa: CASSRSGSYEQYF; cdr3_nt: TGTGCCAGCAGCCGGTCGGGGTCCTACGAGCAGTACTTC